The sequence of this T cell receptor beta chain was determined in a study of T cells in women clearing cervical HPV infection. Points from the study as a whole: It is unknown whether associations predate infection; no effector/memory or HPV-specific sorting.

Data came from immunoSEQ multiplex PCR; TCRdb stores just in-frame clones and leaves some out. Its clone listing holds approximately 23,000 clones. Points on this clone: Antigen specificity is unknown.

Sequencing was performed on blood buffy coat. This TCR came from a woman aged 18 to 75 with a cervical HPV16 infection that either progressed to CIN3+ or cleared (not recorded which).

The covered CDR3 bases are TGTGCCAGCAGCGCGGAAGCGGCACTCAAATACAATGAG. Its translation is CASSAEAALKYNE. The whole CDR3 sequence is CASSAEAALKYNEQFF. This chain connects TRBV7-3 to TRBJ2-1; D may be TRBD2 (5 bases). With the read ending 3 residues before the CDR3 end, the germline J gene is used to fill in that end. There are 16 residues in the CDR3. Germline CDR1 is SGHTA and CDR2 is FQGTGA. Trimming stripped 5 bases from V and 4 bases from J, with 18 bases between. Variable domain in full (rest from reference TRBV7-3 and TRBJ2-1): GAGVSQTPSNKVTEKGKYVELRCDPISGHTALYWYRQSLGQGPEFLIYFQGTGAADDSGLPNDRFFAVRPEGSVSTLKIQRTERGDSAVYLCASSAEAALKYNEQFFGPGTRLTVL.